This TCR beta chain was documented in a study of T cell responses to AZD1222 COVID-19 vaccine. Overall study results and limits: The study found vaccine-associated CD4 TCRs spanning spike, dominant at 160-218 and 743-854.

Method: immunoSEQ multiplex PCR; TCRdb's copy keeps in-frame clones and lacks some. The sample contains 70,000 to 95,000 clones, 88% of which appear only once. Between the trimmed V and J ends, which lost 4 bases and 8 bases, there was a span of 13 bases. The CDR3 is 13 residues long. Germline CDR1 reads SGHRS; CDR2 reads YFSETQ. This clone was observed once. Its specificity is unknown. The sequence was obtained from an adult who received the AZD1222 COVID-19 vaccine. Sequencing was performed on peripheral blood, taken 28 days after the second AZD1222 dose. This chain connects TRBV5-1 to TRBJ1-3, with D possibly being TRBD1 (6 bases). The CDR3 region has the DNA TGCGCCAGCAGCGAAACAGGGTTGGACACCATATATTTT. Amino acids: CASSETGLDTIYF. Complete variable domain (other parts from reference TRBV5-1 and TRBJ1-3): KAGVTQTPRYLIKTRGQQVTLSCSPISGHRSVSWYQQTPGQGLQFLFEYFSETQRNKGNFPGRFSGRQFSNSRSEMNVSTLELGDSALYLCASSETGLDTIYFGEGSWLTVV.